This TCR beta chain originates from a study of blood T cell repertoires in COVID-19. Overall study context: Donors in the United States, Italy and Spain gave samples during acute or convalescent COVID-19. PBMCs, B-cell-depleted T cells, or T cells were the source of the cDNA or gDNA that made up the material.

The CDR3 is 12 residues long. Per the germline V gene, CDR1 is SNHLY and CDR2 is FYNNEI. The V gene lost 5 bases and the J gene lost 4 bases, with 8 bases spanning the gap. Which cohort a participant joined came from the clinical history participants gave. This clone was found a few times. The table came from immunoSEQ multiplex PCR; TCRdb's copy has only in-frame clones and leaves some out. Seen here are about 350,000 clones, more than 85% observed once, and the top ten hold just under 3%. The sample comprised PBMCs or T cells enriched from blood (not recorded which). This sequence was found in a woman between 25 and 40 years old who had recovered from COVID-19. The V call is TRBV2, the J call TRBJ1-2; D remains unclear. The CDR3 protein is CASSLSAYGYTF. CDR3 DNA: TGTGCCAGCAGTTTGAGTGCCTATGGCTACACCTTC.